These T cell receptor beta chains were read from a single sample in a study of T cell responses to AZD1222 COVID-19 vaccine. Some clones are missing from TCRdb's copy, which holds only in-frame ones; the method was immunoSEQ multiplex PCR. Among 54,000 or so clones, approximately 88% were seen once, and the ten largest hold roughly 2%. The sequencing here drew on peripheral blood, taken on day 0 of AZD1222 vaccination. The receptors here all came from an adult in good health. The conserved cysteine and the conserved F or W are not part of the CDR3 here. D genes are given only for firm matches.

v_gene	j_gene	d_gene	CDR3aa
TRBV27	TRBJ1-1	-	ASSLKGGTEAF
TRBV27	TRBJ2-3	TRBD1	ASTIRTGWTQY
TRBV18	TRBJ2-2	TRBD2	ASSPPRGGSGELF
TRBV20-1	TRBJ1-1	-	SASGGNTEAF
TRBV7-9	TRBJ2-1	-	ASSLGPDYNEQF
TRBV7-9	TRBJ1-4	-	ASSPRGGEVSEKLF
TRBV2	TRBJ2-5	TRBD2	ASRGSGGPQETQY
TRBV28	TRBJ2-5	-	ASSKLGLQETQY
TRBV5-1	TRBJ2-3	TRBD2	ASSYSGRPTDTQY
TRBV25-1	TRBJ2-1	TRBD2	ASSEGTSGNEQF
TRBV28	TRBJ1-1	-	ASSLDPGAWGRGADTEAF
TRBV18	TRBJ2-5	TRBD2	ASSPPSGRGQETQY
TRBV9	TRBJ2-7	-	ASSSQTGPEQY
TRBV5-1	TRBJ2-7	TRBD1	ASSPTGQGLSYEQY
TRBV4-1	TRBJ1-5	TRBD1	ASSQGQTGNQPQH
TRBV27	TRBJ2-1	-	ASSPSAPSSYNEQF
TRBV19	TRBJ1-2	-	ASSPGDTNYGYT
TRBV24-1	TRBJ2-7	TRBD1	ATSDFPGGYEQY
TRBV27	TRBJ1-6	-	ASSLSGGTGRRYNSPLH
TRBV19	TRBJ2-3	-	ASSIEEGRLLDTQY
TRBV27	TRBJ1-1	-	ATPPAGLAF
TRBV29-1	TRBJ2-3	TRBD2	SVREGADTQY
TRBV27	TRBJ2-2	-	ASSLSRGVAGELF
TRBV27	TRBJ2-2	-	ASSLSGTMFGELF
TRBV19	TRBJ1-4	-	ASSISAGADEKLF
TRBV7-6	TRBJ2-3	TRBD2	ASSLSPRWGAGVTDTQY
TRBV20-1	TRBJ2-1	-	SASSQTTVSSYNEQF
TRBV29-1	TRBJ2-2	-	SIRDSNTGELF
TRBV24-1	TRBJ2-2	-	ATRGRGNTGELF
TRBV18	TRBJ1-4	TRBD1	ASAGQGAGEKLF
TRBV20-1	TRBJ1-1	-	SAGENTEAF
TRBV19	TRBJ1-5	-	ASSISRYSNQPQH
TRBV3-1/TRBV3-2	TRBJ2-7	-	ASARGVSSYEQY